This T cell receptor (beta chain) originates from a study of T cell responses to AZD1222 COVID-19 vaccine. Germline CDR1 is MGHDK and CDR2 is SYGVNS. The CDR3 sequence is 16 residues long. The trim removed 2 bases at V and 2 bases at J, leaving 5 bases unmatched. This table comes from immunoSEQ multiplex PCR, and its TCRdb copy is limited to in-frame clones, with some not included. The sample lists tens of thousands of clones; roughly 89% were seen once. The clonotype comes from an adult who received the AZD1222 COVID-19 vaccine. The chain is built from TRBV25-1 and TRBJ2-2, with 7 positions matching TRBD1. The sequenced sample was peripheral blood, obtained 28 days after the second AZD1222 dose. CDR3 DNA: TGTGCCAGCAGTGAAACGGGACAGCTAAACACCGGGGAGCTGTTTTTT. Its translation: CASSETGQLNTGELFF.